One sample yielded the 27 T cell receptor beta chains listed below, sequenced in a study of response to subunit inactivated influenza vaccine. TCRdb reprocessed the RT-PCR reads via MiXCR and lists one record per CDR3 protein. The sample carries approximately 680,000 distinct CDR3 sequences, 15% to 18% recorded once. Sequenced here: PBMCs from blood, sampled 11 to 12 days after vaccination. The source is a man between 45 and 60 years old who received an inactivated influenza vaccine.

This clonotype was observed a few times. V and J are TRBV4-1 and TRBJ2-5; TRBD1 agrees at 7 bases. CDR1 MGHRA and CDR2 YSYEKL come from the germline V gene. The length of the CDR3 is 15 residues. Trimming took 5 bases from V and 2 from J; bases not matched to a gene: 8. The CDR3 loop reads CASSLSGTVQETQYF. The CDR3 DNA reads TGCGCCAGCAGCTTGTCCGGGACAGTACAAGAGACCCAGTACTTC.

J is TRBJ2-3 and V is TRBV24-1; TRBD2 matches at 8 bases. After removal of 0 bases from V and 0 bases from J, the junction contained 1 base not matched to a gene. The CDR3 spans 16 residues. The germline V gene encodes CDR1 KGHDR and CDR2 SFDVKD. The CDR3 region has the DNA TGTGCCACCAGTGATTTGCGCGGGGGGAGCACAGATACGCAGTATTTT. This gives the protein CATSDLRGGSTDTQYF.

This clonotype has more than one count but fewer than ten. Here the CDR3 reads CASTDPGYQETQYF. CDR3 in DNA: TGTGCCAGCACCGATCCGGGGTACCAAGAGACCCAGTACTTC. The chain carries TRBV2 and TRBJ2-5, with D possibly being TRBD2 (5 bases). The ends were cut back, 7 bases at V and 0 bases at J, with 12 bases in the middle. CDR1 is SNHLY, CDR2 FYNNEI, per germline. The CDR3 extends over 14 amino acids. Looking up the rest from reference TRBV2 and TRBJ2-5 gives the full variable domain: EPEVTQTPSHQVTQMGQEVILRCVPISNHLYFYWYRQILGQKVEFLVSFYNNEISEKSEIFDDQFSVERPDGSNFTLKIRSTKLEDSAMYFCASTDPGYQETQYFGPGTRLLVL.

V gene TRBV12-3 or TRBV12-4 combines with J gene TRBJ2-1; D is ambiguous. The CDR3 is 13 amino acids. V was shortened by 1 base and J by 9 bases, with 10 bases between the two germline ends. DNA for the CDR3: TGTGCCAGCAGTTTAGGTTCCAGTCGTGAGCAGTTCTTC. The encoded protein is CASSLGSSREQFF.

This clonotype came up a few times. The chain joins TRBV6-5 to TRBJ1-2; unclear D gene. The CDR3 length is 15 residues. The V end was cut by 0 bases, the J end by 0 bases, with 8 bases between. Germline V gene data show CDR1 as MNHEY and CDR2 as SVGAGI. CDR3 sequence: CASSYSMRPNYGYTF. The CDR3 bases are TGTGCCAGCAGTTACTCGATGCGCCCTAACTATGGCTACACCTTC.

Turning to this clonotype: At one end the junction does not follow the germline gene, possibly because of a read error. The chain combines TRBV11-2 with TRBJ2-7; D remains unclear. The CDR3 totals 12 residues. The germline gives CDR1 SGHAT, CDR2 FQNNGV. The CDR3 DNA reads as TGTGCCAGGAGCTTAGAGGTTTGGGAGCAGTACTTC. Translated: CARSLEVWEQYF.

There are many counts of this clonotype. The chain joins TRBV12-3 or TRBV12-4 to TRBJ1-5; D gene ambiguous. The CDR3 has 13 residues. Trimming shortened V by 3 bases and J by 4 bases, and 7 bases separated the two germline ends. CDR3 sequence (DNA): TGTGCCAGCAGTTTCAGTGAGAATCAGCCCCAGCATTTT. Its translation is CASSFSENQPQHF.

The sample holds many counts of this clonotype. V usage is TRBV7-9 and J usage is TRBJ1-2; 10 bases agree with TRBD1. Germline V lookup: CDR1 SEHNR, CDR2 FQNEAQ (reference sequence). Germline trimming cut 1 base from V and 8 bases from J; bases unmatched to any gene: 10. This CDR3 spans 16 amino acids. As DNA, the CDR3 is TGTGCCAGCAGCTTAGGACAGGGGGCGCGACGGGGAGGCTACACCTTC. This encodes CASSLGQGARRGGYTF.

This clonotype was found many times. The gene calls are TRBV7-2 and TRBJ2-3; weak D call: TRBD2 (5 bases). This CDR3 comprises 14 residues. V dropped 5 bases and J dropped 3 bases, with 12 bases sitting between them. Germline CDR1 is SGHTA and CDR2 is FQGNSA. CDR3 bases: TGTGCCAGCAGCCAAACCCGGGGTACAGATACGCAGTATTTT. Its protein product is CASSQTRGTDTQYF.

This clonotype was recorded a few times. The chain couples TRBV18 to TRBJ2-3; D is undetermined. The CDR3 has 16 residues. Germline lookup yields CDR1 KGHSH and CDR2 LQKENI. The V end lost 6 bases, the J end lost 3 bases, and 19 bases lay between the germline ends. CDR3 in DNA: TGTGCCAGCTCGCCCTTGAGAGCGTTGGCGACAGATACGCAGTATTTT. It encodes CASSPLRALATDTQYF.

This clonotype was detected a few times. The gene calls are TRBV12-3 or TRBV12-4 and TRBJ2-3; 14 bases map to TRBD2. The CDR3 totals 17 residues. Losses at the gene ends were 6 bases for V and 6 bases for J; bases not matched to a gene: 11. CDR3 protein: CASSRGGLAGVPDTQYF. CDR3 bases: TGTGCCAGCAGCCGGGGGGGACTAGCGGGAGTGCCGGATACGCAGTATTTT.

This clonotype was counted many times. CDR3 in amino acids: CAINPAGGGNEQFF. The CDR3 bases are TGTGCCATCAACCCAGCGGGAGGTGGGAATGAGCAGTTCTTC. This chain links TRBV10-3 with TRBJ2-1; TRBD2 agrees at 9 bases. V gave up 7 bases and J gave up 7 bases; unmatched junction bases: 8. Looked up from germline, CDR1 is ENHRY and CDR2 is SYGVKD. This CDR3 comprises 14 residues.

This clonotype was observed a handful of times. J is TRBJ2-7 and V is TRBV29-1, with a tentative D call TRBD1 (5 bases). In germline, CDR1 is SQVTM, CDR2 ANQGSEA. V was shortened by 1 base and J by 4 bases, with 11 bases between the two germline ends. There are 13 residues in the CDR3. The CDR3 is CSVEAQVPYEQYF. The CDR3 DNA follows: TGCAGCGTTGAAGCACAGGTCCCATACGAGCAGTACTTC.

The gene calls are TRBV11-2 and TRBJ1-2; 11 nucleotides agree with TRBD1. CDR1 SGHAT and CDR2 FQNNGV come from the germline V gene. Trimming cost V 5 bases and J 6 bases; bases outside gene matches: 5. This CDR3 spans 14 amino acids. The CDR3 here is CASSLRTGGDGYTF. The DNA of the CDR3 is TGTGCCAGCAGCCTGAGGACAGGGGGCGATGGCTACACCTTC.

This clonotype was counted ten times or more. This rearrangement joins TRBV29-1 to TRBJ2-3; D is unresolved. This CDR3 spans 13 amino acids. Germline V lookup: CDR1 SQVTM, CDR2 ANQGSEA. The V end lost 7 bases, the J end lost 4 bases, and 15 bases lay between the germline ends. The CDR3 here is CSAGSNVADTQYF. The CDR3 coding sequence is TGCAGCGCCGGATCCAACGTTGCAGATACGCAGTATTTT.

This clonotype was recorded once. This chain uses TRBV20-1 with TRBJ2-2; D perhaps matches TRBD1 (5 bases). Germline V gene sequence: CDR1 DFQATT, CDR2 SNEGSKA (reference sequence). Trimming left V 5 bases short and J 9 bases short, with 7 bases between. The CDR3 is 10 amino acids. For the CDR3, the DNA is TGCAGTGCTGGGGCCCGGGAGCTGTTTTTT. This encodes CSAGARELFF.

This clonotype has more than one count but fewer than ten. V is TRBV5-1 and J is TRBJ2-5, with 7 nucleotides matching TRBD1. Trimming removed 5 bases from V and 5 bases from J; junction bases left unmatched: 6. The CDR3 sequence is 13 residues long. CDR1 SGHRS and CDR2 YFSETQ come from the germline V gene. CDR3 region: CASRTGAMETQYF. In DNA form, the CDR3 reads TGCGCCAGCAGAACAGGGGCGATGGAGACCCAGTACTTC. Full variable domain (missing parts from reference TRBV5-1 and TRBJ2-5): KAGVTQTPRYLIKTRGQQVTLSCSPISGHRSVSWYQQTPGQGLQFLFEYFSETQRNKGNFPGRFSGRQFSNSRSEMNVSTLELGDSALYLCASRTGAMETQYFGPGTRLLVL.

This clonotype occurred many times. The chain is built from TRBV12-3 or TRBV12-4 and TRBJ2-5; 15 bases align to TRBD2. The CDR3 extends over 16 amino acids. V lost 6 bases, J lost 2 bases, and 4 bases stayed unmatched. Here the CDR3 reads CASSPGLAGGQETQYF. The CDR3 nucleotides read TGTGCCAGCAGCCCTGGACTAGCGGGAGGGCAAGAGACCCAGTACTTC.

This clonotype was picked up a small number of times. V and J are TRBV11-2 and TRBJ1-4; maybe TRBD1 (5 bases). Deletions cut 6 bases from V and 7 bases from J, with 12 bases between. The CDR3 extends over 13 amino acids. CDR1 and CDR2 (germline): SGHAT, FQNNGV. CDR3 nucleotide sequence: TGTGCCAGCAGTTCGGGGGTCTCTGAAAAACTGTTTTTT. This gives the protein CASSSGVSEKLFF.

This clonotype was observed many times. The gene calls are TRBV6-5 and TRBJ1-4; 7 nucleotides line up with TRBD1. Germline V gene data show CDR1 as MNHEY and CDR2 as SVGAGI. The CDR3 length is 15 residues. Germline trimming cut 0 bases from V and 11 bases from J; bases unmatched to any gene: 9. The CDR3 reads CASSYSNRGTQKLFF. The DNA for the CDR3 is TGTGCCAGCAGTTACTCGAACAGGGGAACGCAGAAACTGTTTTTT.

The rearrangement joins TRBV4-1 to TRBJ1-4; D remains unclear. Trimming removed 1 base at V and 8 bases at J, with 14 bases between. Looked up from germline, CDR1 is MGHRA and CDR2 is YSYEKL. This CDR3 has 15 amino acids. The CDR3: CASSQGDAGGEKLFF. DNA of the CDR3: TGCGCCAGCAGCCAAGGGGATGCCGGTGGGGAAAAACTGTTTTTT.

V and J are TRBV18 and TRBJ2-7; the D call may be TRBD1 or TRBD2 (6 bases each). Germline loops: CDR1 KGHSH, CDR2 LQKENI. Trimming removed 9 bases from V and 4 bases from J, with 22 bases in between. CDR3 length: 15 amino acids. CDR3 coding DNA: TGTGCCAGTACTCCACTGGTGGGGGGCCGTTACGAGCAGTACTTC. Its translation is CASTPLVGGRYEQYF.

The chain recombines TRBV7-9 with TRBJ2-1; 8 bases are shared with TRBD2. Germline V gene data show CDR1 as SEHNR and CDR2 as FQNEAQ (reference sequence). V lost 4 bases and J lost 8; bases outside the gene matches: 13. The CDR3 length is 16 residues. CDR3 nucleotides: TGTGCCAGCAGCTCCCTCCCACGGACTAGCTTAGATGAGCAGTTCTTC. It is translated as CASSSLPRTSLDEQFF. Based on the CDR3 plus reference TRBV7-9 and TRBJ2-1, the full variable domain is DTGVSQNPRHKITKRGQNVTFRCDPISEHNRLYWYRQTLGQGPEFLTYFQNEAQLEKSRLLSDRFSAERPKGSFSTLEIQRTEQGDSAMYLCASSSLPRTSLDEQFFGPGTRLTVL.

CDR3 region: CASSQPGRRNTIYF. The DNA for the CDR3 is TGCGCCAGCAGCCAGCCGGGACGGCGAAACACCATATATTTT. The rearrangement joins TRBV4-1 to TRBJ1-3; perhaps TRBD1 as D (5 bases). V lost 3 bases to trimming and J lost 5 bases, with 11 bases between them. Germline V lookup: CDR1 MGHRA, CDR2 YSYEKL. The CDR3 has 14 amino acids.

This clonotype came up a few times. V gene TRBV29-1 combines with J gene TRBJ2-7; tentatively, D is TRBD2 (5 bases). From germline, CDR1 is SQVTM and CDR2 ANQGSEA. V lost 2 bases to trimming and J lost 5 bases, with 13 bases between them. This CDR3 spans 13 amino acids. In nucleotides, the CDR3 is TGCAGCGTTGAACACGGGGTTACCGACGAGCAGTACTTC. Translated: CSVEHGVTDEQYF.

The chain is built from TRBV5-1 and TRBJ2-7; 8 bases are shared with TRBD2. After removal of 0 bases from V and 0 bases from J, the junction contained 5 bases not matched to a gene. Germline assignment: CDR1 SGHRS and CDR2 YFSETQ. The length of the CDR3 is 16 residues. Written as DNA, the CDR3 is TGCGCCAGCAGCTTGGCTCTAGCGGGCAACTCCTACGAGCAGTACTTC. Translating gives CASSLALAGNSYEQYF.

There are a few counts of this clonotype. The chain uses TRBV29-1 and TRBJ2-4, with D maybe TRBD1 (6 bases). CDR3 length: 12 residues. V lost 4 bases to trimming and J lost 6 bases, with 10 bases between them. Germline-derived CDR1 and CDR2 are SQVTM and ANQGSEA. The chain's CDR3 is CSVAKDRNIQYF. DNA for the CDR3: TGCAGCGTTGCTAAGGACAGAAACATTCAGTACTTC. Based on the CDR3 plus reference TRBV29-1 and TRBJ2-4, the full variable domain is SAVISQKPSRDICQRGTSLTIQCQVDSQVTMMFWYRQQPGQSLTLIATANQGSEATYESGFVIDKFPISRPNLTFSTLTVSNMSPEDSSIYLCSVAKDRNIQYFGAGTRLSVL.